This T cell receptor (beta chain) was captured by sequencing in a study of shared clonotypes between healthy human individuals. Study summary: Each donor had three CD4 naive, three CD4 memory, two CD8 naive and one CD8 memory plate. Broader study findings: Naive CD4 clonotype sharing across several donors was about 5.3%.

Concerning this clone itself: Its antigen is as yet unknown.

A CD45RA-negative memory subset and a CD45RA+ naive subset were separated from the CD4+ cells. Each sorted subset replicate got 200 ng genomic DNA, tens of thousands of genomes. The protocol was immunoSEQ multiplex PCR, while the TCRdb copy is restricted to in-frame clones and leaves out a portion. The sample carries more than 2 million clones, approximately 94% recorded once. This sequence was found in a young man in good health. Material: naive CD4+ T cells sorted from blood. Specified subset: CD45RA+ positively selected.

CDR3 nucleotide sequence: TGTGCCAGCAGCTTATCCAGCGGGGGGGCGGAGACCCAGTACTTC. It yields the protein CASSLSSGGAETQYF. The chain joins TRBV7-2 to TRBJ2-5; TRBD2 matches at 10 bases. After removal of 2 bases from V and 5 bases from J, the junction contained 5 bases not matched to a gene. The CDR3 is 15 residues long. Germline loops: CDR1 SGHTA, CDR2 FQGNSA.